The TCR beta chain under discussion was sequenced for a study of shared clonotypes between healthy human individuals. The CDR3 spans 15 residues. Trimming cost V 0 bases and J 7 bases; bases outside gene matches: 1. CDR1 SGHKS and CDR2 YYEKEE come from the germline V gene (reference sequence). A note on this clone: Other DNA variants within this sample encode the same CDR3.

The assay was immunoSEQ multiplex PCR, and TCRdb's table has in-frame clones only and misses some. The table lists around 1.5 million clones, 98% of them singletons. What was sequenced was naive CD4+ T cells sorted from blood. Specified subset: CD45RA+ positively selected. The clonotype was recovered from a man in his thirties or forties in good health. The gene calls are TRBV5-5 and TRBJ2-1, with 13 nucleotides matching TRBD2. CDR3 coding DNA: TGTGCCAGCAGCTTGGGGACTAGCGGGAGAAATGAGCAGTTCTTC. This encodes CASSLGTSGRNEQFF.